The 17 T cell receptor beta chains reported below all come from one sample, sequenced in a study of blood T cell repertoires in COVID-19. The data were produced by immunoSEQ multiplex PCR, yet TCRdb's version contains in-frame clones alone and is incomplete. Of 90,000 or so clones listed, 65% to 90% are singletons. Sequencing was carried out using peripheral blood. The receptor set was obtained from a man aged 55 to 70 with acute or convalescent COVID-19.

This clone was recorded once. The chain uses TRBV19 and TRBJ1-5; the D gene is possibly TRBD1 (5 bases). This CDR3 has 15 residues. Germline lookup yields CDR1 LNHDA and CDR2 SQIVND (reference sequence). Trimming pared 1 base from V and 7 bases from J, leaving 14 bases between. The CDR3 DNA reads TGTGCCAGTAGTATAGGGGCAGGGAACGGGCAGCCCCAGCATTTT. As protein: CASSIGAGNGQPQHF.

The gene calls are TRBV5-1 and TRBJ2-3, with 11 bases matching TRBD2. The CDR3 extends over 15 amino acids. From germline, CDR1 is SGHRS and CDR2 YFSETQ. Unmatched junction bases numbered 3, after V lost 2 bases and J lost 4 bases. CDR3 sequence: CASSFSGGASDTQYF. The CDR3, as DNA: TGCGCCAGCAGCTTTAGCGGGGGGGCTTCAGATACGCAGTATTTT.

This chain uses TRBV5-1 with TRBJ2-7; 8 bases are shared with TRBD1. This CDR3 spans 14 amino acids. V dropped 4 bases and J dropped 0; count of bases not matched to a gene: 3. Germline V gene sequence: CDR1 SGHRS, CDR2 YFSETQ. The CDR3 loop reads CASSKDRASYEQYF. DNA for the CDR3: TGCGCCAGCAGCAAGGACAGGGCCTCCTACGAGCAGTACTTC.

The chain carries TRBV19 and TRBJ2-7; D gene ambiguous. V was pared by 6 bases and J by 6 bases, with 12 bases between. This CDR3 is built from 12 residues. In germline, CDR1 is LNHDA, CDR2 SQIVND (reference sequence). The CDR3 coding sequence is TGTGCCAGTAGCCGCAACTCTATCGAGCAGTACTTC. Translating it yields CASSRNSIEQYF.

This chain connects TRBV19 to TRBJ1-6; 8 bases are a match to TRBD1. J was trimmed by 8 bases and V by 8 bases; bases with no gene match: 5. CDR1 and CDR2 (germline): LNHDA, SQIVND (reference sequence). The CDR3 has 13 residues. The CDR3 loop is CASRTGWDSPLHF. The CDR3 DNA follows: TGTGCCAGTCGGACAGGGTGGGATTCACCCCTCCACTTT.

This sequence joins TRBV18 and TRBJ1-1; a weak D match, TRBD1 (6 bases). CDR3 size: 18 residues. Germline CDR1 KGHSH, CDR2 LQKENI. Trimming took off 3 bases at V and 4 bases at J, with 24 bases between the two ends. CDR3 coding DNA: TGTGCCAGCTCACCTCGCGCATTACAGGGAGCAAGACGCACTGAAGCTTTCTTT. The encoded protein is CASSPRALQGARRTEAFF. The full variable domain, its missing parts supplied by reference TRBV18 and TRBJ1-1, is NAGVMQNPRHLVRRRGQEARLRCSPMKGHSHVYWYRQLPEEGLKFMVYLQKENIIDESGMPKERFSAEFPKEGPSILRIQQVVRGDSAAYFCASSPRALQGARRTEAFFGQGTRLTVV.

The chain combines TRBV29-1 with TRBJ2-3; D remains ambiguous. Germline CDR1 reads SQVTM; CDR2 reads ANQGSEA. The CDR3 spans 15 residues. V lost 1 base and J 2 bases, leaving 13 bases between the germline ends. The CDR3 coding sequence is TGCAGCGTTGAAGGGCGAGGTGCTTCCACAGATACGCAGTATTTT. As protein: CSVEGRGASTDTQYF.

The sample holds a few counts of this clone. CDR3 loop: CASSDLARVYEQYF. DNA of the CDR3: TGTGCCAGCAGTGATCTAGCGAGGGTCTACGAGCAGTACTTC. V and J are TRBV2 and TRBJ2-7; tentatively, D is TRBD2 (6 bases). V lost 3 bases and J lost 3, with 12 bases in between. CDR1 SNHLY and CDR2 FYNNEI come from the germline V gene. CDR3 size: 14 residues.

This CDR3 is CASSDGQGAMGQPQHF. The CDR3 coding sequence is TGCGCCAGCAGTGACGGCCAGGGGGCGATGGGTCAGCCCCAGCATTTT. V and J are TRBV10-2 and TRBJ1-5; 8 bases line up with TRBD1. The CDR3 runs 16 residues. Germline V CDR1 and CDR2: WSHSY, SAAADI. Trimming cost V 3 bases and J 6 bases; bases outside gene matches: 10.

A remark on this clone: At the DNA level, this CDR3 is encoded by other sequences in the same sample as well. The V call is TRBV5-1, the J call TRBJ1-4; D perhaps matches TRBD1 (5 bases). There are 15 residues in the CDR3. Germline CDR1 SGHRS, CDR2 YFSETQ. Trimming removed 0 bases from V and 4 bases from J, with 10 bases in between. CDR3 protein: CASSLAGTGNEKLFF. In nucleotides, the CDR3 is TGCGCCAGCAGCTTGGCGGGGACTGGTAATGAAAAACTGTTTTTT.

J is TRBJ2-3 and V is TRBV7-2, with no clear D. Germline CDR1 reads SGHTA; CDR2 reads FQGNSA. V was trimmed by 0 bases and J by 2 bases, leaving 6 bases between them. This CDR3 comprises 14 residues. CDR3 in amino acids: CASSLARITDTQYF. The CDR3 DNA reads as TGTGCCAGCAGCTTAGCGCGTATCACAGATACGCAGTATTTT. The variable domain in full, with the rest retrieved from reference TRBV7-2 and TRBJ2-3, is GAGVSQSPSNKVTEKGKDVELRCDPISGHTALYWYRQSLGQGLEFLIYFQGNSAPDKSGLPSDRFSAERTGGSVSTLTIQRTQQEDSAVYLCASSLARITDTQYFGPGTRLTVL.

The chain has TRBV10-2 and TRBJ1-2; TRBD1 agrees at 8 bases. The CDR3 contains 15 residues. J gave up 8 bases and V 6 bases, and 14 bases lay outside the gene matches. Germline V gene lookup returns CDR1 WSHSY and CDR2 SAAADI. CDR3 residues: CASSATSGGARGYTF. The CDR3 nucleotides read TGCGCCAGCAGCGCCACGTCAGGGGGCGCGAGGGGCTACACCTTC.

The V and J genes are TRBV19 and TRBJ1-1; the D gene is possibly TRBD1 (6 bases). V lost 5 bases and J 10 bases, leaving 23 bases between the germline ends. This CDR3 is built from 15 residues. Germline V CDR1 and CDR2: LNHDA, SQIVND (reference sequence). CDR3 residues: CASSVRDKAGGGAFF. In DNA, the CDR3 is TGTGCCAGTAGTGTACGGGACAAGGCTGGAGGTGGAGCTTTCTTT.

The chain carries TRBV19 and TRBJ1-1; D unresolved. V was clipped by 3 bases and J by 5 bases, with 16 bases between them. This CDR3 contains 15 residues. In germline, CDR1 is LNHDA, CDR2 SQIVND (reference sequence). The CDR3 sequence: CASSIAGRPRTEAFF. CDR3 sequence (DNA): TGTGCCAGTAGTATTGCAGGCAGGCCGAGAACTGAAGCTTTCTTT.

The chain recombines TRBV6-5 with TRBJ1-2; 9 bases fit TRBD1. J was trimmed by 8 bases and V by 4 bases; bases with no gene match: 11. From germline, CDR1 is MNHEY and CDR2 SVGAGI. This CDR3 contains 15 residues. The CDR3, as DNA: TGTGCCAGCAGTTCTGACAGGGGGACCGCTGGAGGCTACACCTTC. Amino acids: CASSSDRGTAGGYTF.

The rearrangement links TRBV5-4 to TRBJ2-5; tentative D call: TRBD1 (5 bases). The V and J ends lost 2 bases and 0 bases respectively, with 5 bases between them. The CDR3 runs to 13 residues. Germline V CDR1 and CDR2: SGHNT, YYREEE (reference sequence). This CDR3 is CASSLQDQETQYF. The CDR3 bases are TGTGCCAGCAGCTTACAGGACCAAGAGACCCAGTACTTC. Using reference TRBV5-4 and TRBJ2-5 for the parts outside the CDR3, the full variable domain is ETGVTQSPTHLIKTRGQQVTLRCSSQSGHNTVSWYQQALGQGPQFIFQYYREEENGRGNFPPRFSGLQFPNYSSELNVNALELDDSALYLCASSLQDQETQYFGPGTRLLVL.

The rearrangement joins TRBV30 to TRBJ2-1; 10 nucleotides match TRBD1. The CDR3 extends over 16 amino acids. CDR1 and CDR2 from the germline V gene are GTSNPN and SVGIG (reference sequence). The V gene end was trimmed by 3 bases and the J gene end by 2 bases; junction bases not matched to a gene: 7. The CDR3 region has the DNA TGTGCCTGGAGCCGACAGGGGGCGCACCCCTACAATGAGCAGTTCTTC. Translation: CAWSRQGAHPYNEQFF.